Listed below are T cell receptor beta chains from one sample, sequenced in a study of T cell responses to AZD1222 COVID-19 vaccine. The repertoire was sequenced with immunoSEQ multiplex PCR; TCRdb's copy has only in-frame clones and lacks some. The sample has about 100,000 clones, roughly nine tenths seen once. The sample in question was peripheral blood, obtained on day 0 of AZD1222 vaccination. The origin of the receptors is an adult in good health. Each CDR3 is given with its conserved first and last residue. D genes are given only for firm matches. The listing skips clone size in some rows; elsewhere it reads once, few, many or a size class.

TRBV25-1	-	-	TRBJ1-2	TGTGCCAGCCTCGGAACAGGCTTGGGCTACACCTTC	CASLGTGLGYTF
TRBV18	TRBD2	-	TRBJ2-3	TGTGCCAGCTCACCATTGGCTAGCGGGGTGAAGACAGATACGCAGTATTTT	CASSPLASGVKTDTQYF
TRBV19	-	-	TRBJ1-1	TGTGCCAGTAGCCTTTCGGTGAACACTGAAGCTTTCTTT	CASSLSVNTEAFF
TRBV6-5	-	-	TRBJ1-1	TGTGCCAGCAGTTACCAGGCGATGAACACTGAAGCTTTCTTT	CASSYQAMNTEAFF
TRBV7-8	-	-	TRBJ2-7	TGTGCCAGCAGCTTAGAGGGGGGGACCTCCTACGAGCAGTACTTC	CASSLEGGTSYEQYF
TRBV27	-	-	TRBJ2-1	TGTGCCAGCAGCCCCCCCTACGTGGACAATGAGCAGTTCTTC	CASSPPYVDNEQFF
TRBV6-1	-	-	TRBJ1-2	TGTGCCAGCAGTGAGGGGGCGCGATATGGCTACACCTTC	CASSEGARYGYTF
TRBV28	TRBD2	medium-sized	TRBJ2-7	TGTGCCAGCAGTTTTTGGTTTGGACTAGCGGGAAATTTGGGGTACGAGCAGTACTTC	CASSFWFGLAGNLGYEQYF
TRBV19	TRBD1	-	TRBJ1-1	TGTGCCAGTACGGACAGGCCCTACACTGAAGCTTTCTTT	CASTDRPYTEAFF
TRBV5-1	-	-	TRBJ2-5	TGCGCCAGCAGCTTTTTGAGGGGCCGTCCGGAGACCCAGTACTTC	CASSFLRGRPETQYF
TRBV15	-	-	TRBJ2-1	TGTGCCACCTGCGGGGGCTGGGGTTCCTACAATGAGCAGTTCTTC	CATCGGWGSYNEQFF
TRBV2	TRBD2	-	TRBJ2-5	TGTGCCAGCAATTTAGGACTAGCGGGAGCCCAAGAGACCCAGTACTTC	CASNLGLAGAQETQYF
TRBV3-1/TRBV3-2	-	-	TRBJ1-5	TGTGCCAGCAGCAGACAGGCCGATCAGCCCCAGCATTTT	CASSRQADQPQHF
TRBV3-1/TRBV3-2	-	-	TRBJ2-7	TGTGCCAGCAGCCAAGCCGGGAGTCTGAGCTCCTACGAGCAGTACTTC	CASSQAGSLSSYEQYF
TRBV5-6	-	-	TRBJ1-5	TGTGCCAGCAGCTTGGGACCGGGCCACAGCAATCAGCCCCAGCATTTT	CASSLGPGHSNQPQHF
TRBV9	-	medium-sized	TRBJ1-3	TGTGCCAGCAGCGGGCCTAGGGGGGACACTGGAAACACCATATATTTT	CASSGPRGDTGNTIYF
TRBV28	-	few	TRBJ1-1	TGTGCCAGCAAATTAGGTGGGACTGAAGCTTTCTTT	CASKLGGTEAFF
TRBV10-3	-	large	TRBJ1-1	TGTGCCTCGTTAGGAGGCAGCATCATATCCAGCACTGAAGCTTTCTTT	CASLGGSIISSTEAFF
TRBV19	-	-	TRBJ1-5	TGTGCCAGTAGTATCGTCAGCAGGAATCGTCAGCCCCAGCATTTT	CASSIVSRNRQPQHF
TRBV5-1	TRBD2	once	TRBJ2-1	TGCGCCAGCAGCTTGGAAGGGCGACTAGCGGGAGCGAATGAGCAGTTCTTC	CASSLEGRLAGANEQFF
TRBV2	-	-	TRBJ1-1	TGTGCCAGCAGTCGGGGGGAGGTCTCTGAAGCTTTCTTT	CASSRGEVSEAFF
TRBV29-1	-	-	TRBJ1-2	TGCAGCGTTGATCTTGGGACGGCTTCAGCGGACACCTTC	CSVDLGTASADTF
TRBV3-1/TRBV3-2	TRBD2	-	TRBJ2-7	TGTGCCAGCAGCCCGAAGACTAGCGGGGGGTCCTACGAGCAGTACTTC	CASSPKTSGGSYEQYF
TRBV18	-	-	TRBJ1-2	TGTGCCAGCTCAAGGGGGAGTAACTATGGCTACACCTTC	CASSRGSNYGYTF
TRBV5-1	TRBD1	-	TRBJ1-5	TGCGCCAGCAGCCCCGGCGGGACAGGGGGCAATCAGCCCCAGCATTTT	CASSPGGTGGNQPQHF
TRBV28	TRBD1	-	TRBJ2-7	TGTGCCACCCGCCTGACAGGGGATCCCTACGAGCAGTACTTC	CATRLTGDPYEQYF
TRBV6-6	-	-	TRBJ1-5	TGTGCCAGCAGTGATGCGGATCAGCCCCAGCATTTT	CASSDADQPQHF
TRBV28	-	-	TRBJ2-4	TGTGCCAGCAGTTTAACAGGAGCCAAAAACATTCAGTACTTC	CASSLTGAKNIQYF
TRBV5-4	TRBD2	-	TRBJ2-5	TGTGCCAGCAGCTTGGAGGTTGGCGGGGGGGTGGAAGAGACCCAGTACTTC	CASSLEVGGGVEETQYF
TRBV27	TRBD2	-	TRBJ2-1	TGTGCCAGCAGTTTAGCTAGCGGGGGCCTCTTAGGGAATGAGCAGTTCTTC	CASSLASGGLLGNEQFF
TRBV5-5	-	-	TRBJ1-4	TGTGCCAGCAGCCCATGGGGGCAGTCTAATGAAAAACTGTTTTTT	CASSPWGQSNEKLFF
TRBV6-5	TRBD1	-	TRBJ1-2	TGTGCCAGCAGTTACCGACAGGGCGGGGGCGGTGGCTACACCTTC	CASSYRQGGGGGYTF
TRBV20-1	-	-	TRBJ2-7	TGCAGTGCTACGGGGGTCGCCGAGCAGTACTTC	CSATGVAEQYF
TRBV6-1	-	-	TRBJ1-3	TGTGCCAGCAGTGAATGGACAGTCTCTGGAAACACCATATATTTT	CASSEWTVSGNTIYF
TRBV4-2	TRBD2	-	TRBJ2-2	TGTGCCAGCAGCCCCTCTAGCGGGAGTCCCGCCGGGGAGCTGTTTTTT	CASSPSSGSPAGELFF
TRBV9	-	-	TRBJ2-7	TGTGCCAGCAGCGCAGGGGAAAGGCCCTACGAGCAGTACTTC	CASSAGERPYEQYF
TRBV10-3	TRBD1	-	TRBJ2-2	TGTGCCATCAGTTGGGACAGGGGCGCCGGGGAGCTGTTTTTT	CAISWDRGAGELFF
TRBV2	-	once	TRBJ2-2	TGTGCCAGCAGTCCATCCTTCGGGGAGCTGTTTTTT	CASSPSFGELFF
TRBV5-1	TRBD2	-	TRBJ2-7	TGCGCCAGCAGCTTGGTGGACGGGGGGGCCTACGAGCAGTACTTC	CASSLVDGGAYEQYF
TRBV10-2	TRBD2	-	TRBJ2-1	TGCGCCAGCAGGAGGACTAGCGGGAGCAATGAGCAGTTCTTC	CASRRTSGSNEQFF
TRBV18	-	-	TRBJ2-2	TGTGCCAGCTCAAACACCGGGGAGCTGTTTTTT	CASSNTGELFF
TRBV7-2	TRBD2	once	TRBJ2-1	TGTGCCAGCAGCTTAAGTTGGGGGGGCTACAATGAGCAGTTCTTC	CASSLSWGGYNEQFF
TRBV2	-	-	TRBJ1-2	TGTGCCAGCAGCGTCCGGGGGGACTATGGCTACACCTTC	CASSVRGDYGYTF
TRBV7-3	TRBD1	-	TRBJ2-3	TGTGCCAGCAGCACGGGACAGGGGGCAGATACGCAGTATTTT	CASSTGQGADTQYF
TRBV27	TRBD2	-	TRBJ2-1	TGTGCCAGCAGACAACTAGCGGGAGGGAATGAGCAGTTCTTC	CASRQLAGGNEQFF
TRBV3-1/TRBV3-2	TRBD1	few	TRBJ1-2	TGTGCCAGCAGCCAACACGGACAGGTGAACTATGGCTACACCTTC	CASSQHGQVNYGYTF
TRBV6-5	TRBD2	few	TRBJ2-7	TGTGCCAGCAGGAGGAGCGGGGGGGGCTCCTACGAGCAGTACTTC	CASRRSGGGSYEQYF
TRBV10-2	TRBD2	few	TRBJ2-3	TGCGCCAGCCCCCTCCAAGCGGGAGACGCAGATACGCAGTATTTT	CASPLQAGDADTQYF
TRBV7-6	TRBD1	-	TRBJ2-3	TGTGCCAGCAGCATGTGGACAGGGGGCACAGATACGCAGTATTTT	CASSMWTGGTDTQYF
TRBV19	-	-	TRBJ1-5	TGTGCCAGTAGTATAGGAGGGGGGATAAGTCAGCCCCAGCATTTT	CASSIGGGISQPQHF
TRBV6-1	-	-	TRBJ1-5	TGTGCCAGCAGTGAAGTCCCCCTTAGGCCCCAGCATTTT	CASSEVPLRPQHF
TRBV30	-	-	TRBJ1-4	TGTGCCTGGTCCGTAACAAAAAAACTGTTTTTT	CAWSVTKKLFF
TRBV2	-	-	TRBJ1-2	TGTGCCAGCAGCGCCCGGGTCTTCTATGGCTACACCTTC	CASSARVFYGYTF
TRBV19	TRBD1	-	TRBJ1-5	TGTGCCAGTAGTATGAGAACAGGGGAACCCAATCAGCCCCAGCATTTT	CASSMRTGEPNQPQHF
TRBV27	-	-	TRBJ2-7	TGTGCCAGCAGCCGAATCGGTGGTAAATTCTACGAGCAGTACTTC	CASSRIGGKFYEQYF
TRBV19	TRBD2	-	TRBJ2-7	TGTGCCAGTAGTATTGGGACTAGCGGGCCCGGGGAGCAGTACTTC	CASSIGTSGPGEQYF
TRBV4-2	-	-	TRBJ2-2	TGTGCCAGCAGCCCTGAGGTGGACTCAAGCACCGGGGAGCTGTTTTTT	CASSPEVDSSTGELFF
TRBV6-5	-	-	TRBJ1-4	TGTGCCAGCATCAAACAGGTTAATGAAAAACTGTTTTTT	CASIKQVNEKLFF
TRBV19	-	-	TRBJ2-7	TGTGCCAGTAGTCCAGACTGGGGAGGAGAGCAGTACTTC	CASSPDWGGEQYF
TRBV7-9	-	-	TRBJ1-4	TGTGCCAGCAGCCAAGGAGGGGCTTGGGAAAAACTGTTTTTT	CASSQGGAWEKLFF